These 31 T cell receptor beta chains were sequenced from one sample in a study of T-cell reconstitution after alpha-beta-depleted transplantation in children. Unique molecular identifiers were incorporated when the TCRbeta library was constructed. MiXCR, run by TCRdb on the PCR reads, gives a single entry per CDR3 protein. The repertoire consists of around 78,000 distinct CDR3 sequences, with about 7% occurring once and the leading ten covering over 2.5%. Sequenced here: PBMCs from the stem cell graft donor, sampled from the stem cell graft. Receptors originate from a human donor who donated a stem cell graft to a child with acute lymphoblastic leukemia.

This clonotype has ten or more counts. The chain has TRBV6-5 and TRBJ2-1; 11 bases match TRBD1. The CDR3 spans 14 residues. Germline V CDR1 and CDR2: MNHEY, SVGAGI. V gave up 6 bases and J gave up 6 bases; unmatched junction bases: 4. This chain's CDR3 is CASRGQGVVNEQFF. In DNA, the CDR3 is TGTGCCAGCAGGGGACAGGGGGTAGTCAATGAGCAGTTCTTC.

Regarding this clonotype: Likely a read error: the CDR3 ends without its conserved phenylalanine or tryptophan. V and J are TRBV6-2 or TRBV6-3 and TRBJ1-6, with TRBD1 matching 11 bases. Germline V CDR1 and CDR2: MNHEY, SVGEGT. V was clipped by 6 bases and J by 9 bases; unmatched bases: 4. The CDR3 extends over 14 amino acids. CDR3 coding DNA: TGTGCCAGCAGCCTGGGACAGGGGGTTTCACCCCTCCACGTT. It specifies CASSLGQGVSPLHV.

This clonotype ranks as medium-sized. The rearrangement links TRBV28 to TRBJ2-7; D remains ambiguous. The germline V gene has CDR1 MDHEN and CDR2 SYDVKM. This CDR3 has 11 residues. V was clipped by 2 bases and J by 3 bases, with 2 bases between them. CDR3 residues: CASSLGYEQYF. CDR3 coding DNA: TGTGCCAGCAGTTTAGGCTACGAGCAGTACTTC.

The table lists this clonotype with many counts. The rearrangement joins TRBV3-1 to TRBJ2-7; possible D gene TRBD1, 6 bases. Germline V gene lookup returns CDR1 LGHDT and CDR2 YNNKEL (reference sequence). The CDR3 sequence is 13 residues long. V lost 1 base, J lost 6 bases, and 10 bases lay in between. CDR3 DNA sequence: TGTGCCAGCAGCCAAGGAAAAGGGGGCGAGCAGTACTTC. Translation gives CASSQGKGGEQYF.

At least ten counts were recorded for this clonotype. The chain joins TRBV7-6 to TRBJ1-2, with 10 bases matching TRBD1. Losses at the gene ends were 1 base for V and 6 bases for J; bases not matched to a gene: 5. Germline V CDR1 and CDR2: SGHVS, FNYEAQ. This CDR3 comprises 15 residues. The CDR3 reads CASSLGQGARNGYTF. The DNA of the CDR3 is TGTGCCAGCAGCTTAGGACAGGGGGCGCGAAATGGCTACACCTTC.

This clonotype was counted a few times. The chain uses TRBV6-1 and TRBJ2-1, with D unclear. CDR3 size: 14 residues. Between the trimmed V and J ends, which lost 8 bases and 2 bases, there was a span of 13 bases. The germline gives CDR1 MNHNS, CDR2 SASEGT. The CDR3 region is CASHKGDPYNEQFF. The CDR3, as DNA: TGTGCCAGCCATAAAGGTGACCCCTACAATGAGCAGTTCTTC.

This clonotype appeared a few times. This chain joins TRBV12-3 or TRBV12-4 and TRBJ1-2, with 8 bases aligning to TRBD1. This CDR3 contains 16 residues. The J segment lost 4 bases and the V segment lost 5 bases, leaving 12 bases of the junction unmatched. CDR3 residues: CASSQGLQGVSYGYTF. The CDR3 nucleotides are TGTGCCAGCAGTCAGGGTTTACAGGGGGTGAGCTATGGCTACACCTTC.

This clonotype was seen repeatedly, ten times or more. The CDR3 coding sequence is TGTGCCAGCACCCTCTACAATGAGCAGTTCTTC. Its translation: CASTLYNEQFF. The chain employs TRBV12-3 or TRBV12-4 and TRBJ2-1; D gene unclear. There are 11 residues in the CDR3. V lost 7 bases and J 3 bases, leaving 4 bases between the germline ends.

The CDR3 region is CASSDRDAGNEQFF. The CDR3 DNA is TGTGCCAGCAGCGACCGGGACGCTGGGAATGAGCAGTTCTTC. The chain employs TRBV21-1 and TRBJ2-1; the table assigns TRBD1, which was not confirmed against the DNA. TRBV21-1 constitutes a pseudogene. The CDR3 is 14 residues long.

This chain connects TRBV25-1 to TRBJ2-3, with TRBD2 matching 7 bases. The V gene end was trimmed by 2 bases and the J gene end by 0 bases; junction bases not matched to a gene: 8. The CDR3 loop spans 17 amino acids. The germline CDR1 and CDR2 sequences are MGHDK and SYGVNS. The DNA of the CDR3 is TGTGCCAGCAGTGAAAGACTAGCTGGTATTAGCACAGATACGCAGTATTTT. Encoded protein: CASSERLAGISTDTQYF.

This clonotype was detected many times. The chain is built from TRBV12-3 or TRBV12-4 and TRBJ2-2, with a weak D call TRBD2 (5 bases). This CDR3 has 13 residues. V lost 5 bases, J lost 6 bases, and 10 bases lay in between. The CDR3 bases are TGTGCCAGCAGTCCCAGCGGAGCCGGGGAGCTGTTTTTT. This translates into CASSPSGAGELFF.

Ten or more counts support this clonotype. The rearrangement links TRBV11-2 to TRBJ2-5; the D gene is possibly TRBD1 (6 bases). CDR3 size: 14 residues. Germline CDR1 is SGHAT and CDR2 is FQNNGV. Trimming took off 7 bases at V and 2 bases at J, with 14 bases between the two ends. For the CDR3, the DNA is TGTGCCAGCACCGAGATCAGGGGTCAAGAGACCCAGTACTTC. The encoded protein is CASTEIRGQETQYF.

Many counts were recorded for this clonotype. This rearrangement joins TRBV29-1 to TRBJ2-1, with TRBD2 identical over 13 bases. The V gene end was trimmed by 7 bases and the J gene end by 3 bases; junction bases not matched to a gene: 9. CDR1 is SQVTM and CDR2 is ANQGSEA in the germline V gene. The CDR3 is 16 residues long. The CDR3 protein is CSAGTSGKGNYNEQFF. The CDR3 DNA reads TGCAGCGCTGGGACTAGCGGGAAAGGAAACTACAATGAGCAGTTCTTC.

There are many counts of this clonotype. The chain recombines TRBV27 with TRBJ1-5; D gene unclear. The CDR3 runs to 13 residues. V shed 6 bases and J shed 7 bases, with 13 bases lying between them. Per the germline V gene, CDR1 is MNHEY and CDR2 is SMNVEV (reference sequence). The CDR3: CASRPGLEQPQHF. CDR3 DNA sequence: TGTGCCAGCAGACCAGGTCTAGAGCAGCCCCAGCATTTT.

This clonotype was seen many times. The rearrangement joins TRBV9 to TRBJ2-7, with D unresolved. V lost 4 bases and J 5 bases, leaving 13 bases between the germline ends. Per the germline V gene, CDR1 is SGDLS and CDR2 is YYNGEE. The CDR3 loop spans 13 amino acids. The CDR3 bases are TGTGCCAGCAGCCCACGACTTGTCCACGAGCAGTACTTC. Translation gives CASSPRLVHEQYF.

This clonotype was observed many times. This chain links TRBV6-5 with TRBJ1-1; the D gene is possibly TRBD1 (5 bases). Germline CDR1 and CDR2: MNHEY and SVGAGI. V dropped 0 bases and J dropped 5 bases, with 10 bases sitting between them. This CDR3 is built from 14 residues. The CDR3: CASSYSPGPTEAFF. CDR3 DNA: TGTGCCAGCAGTTACTCCCCAGGGCCGACTGAAGCTTTCTTT.

This clonotype was observed many times. As DNA, the CDR3 is TGTGCCACCAGCAGAGATTCCGTTTTAGGGCTCCGTTCCTACGAGCAGTACTTC. Translated: CATSRDSVLGLRSYEQYF. The genes are TRBV15 and TRBJ2-7; D unclear. In germline, CDR1 is LNHNV, CDR2 YYDKDF (reference sequence). V shed 0 bases and J shed 1 base, with 19 bases lying between them. CDR3 length: 18 amino acids.

This clonotype was seen a handful of times. The CDR3: CASSLGDTDTQYF. In DNA, the CDR3 is TGTGCCAGCAGCTTAGGGGACACAGATACGCAGTATTTT. This chain connects TRBV11-2 to TRBJ2-3, with D hard to call. The germline V gene encodes CDR1 SGHAT and CDR2 FQNNGV. Trimming pared 1 base from V and 2 bases from J, leaving 4 bases between. This CDR3 is 13 amino acids long. Drawing the rest from reference TRBV11-2 and TRBJ2-3, the complete variable domain is EAGVAQSPRYKIIEKRQSVAFWCNPISGHATLYWYQQILGQGPKLLIQFQNNGVVDDSQLPKDRFSAERLKGVDSTLKIQPAKLEDSAVYLCASSLGDTDTQYFGPGTRLTVL.

Note on this clonotype: A junction boundary mismatches the germline segment, possibly from a read error. The chain recombines TRBV5-5 with TRBJ1-3; D is perhaps TRBD1 (5 bases). This CDR3 is 13 amino acids long. Germline V lookup: CDR1 SGHKS, CDR2 YYEKEE (reference sequence). The CDR3 reads CASSSSGGKTIYF. CDR3 nucleotide sequence: TGTGCCAGCAGCTCAAGCGGGGGAAAAACCATATATTTT.

The table lists this clonotype with many counts. The genes are TRBV10-3 and TRBJ2-7; D is possibly TRBD2 (5 bases). The CDR3 is 19 amino acids. Trimming left V 6 bases short and J 0 bases short, with 27 bases between. Germline V gives CDR1 ENHRY, CDR2 SYGVKD. The CDR3 DNA follows: TGTGCCATCAGCGTGAGTAGGATTAGCGCCTCGGAGAGCTCCTACGAGCAGTACTTC. Protein: CAISVSRISASESSYEQYF.

This clonotype was observed at least ten times. The rearrangement links TRBV20-1 to TRBJ2-7; D gene ambiguous. CDR3 length equals 15 residues. Germline V gene sequence: CDR1 DFQATT, CDR2 SNEGSKA (reference sequence). V lost 5 bases to trimming and J lost 2 bases, with 19 bases between them. CDR3 sequence: CSARRQALPAYEQYF. CDR3 coding DNA: TGCAGTGCTCGCCGTCAAGCGCTGCCGGCCTACGAGCAGTACTTC.

This clonotype was recorded at least ten times. The V call is TRBV6-2 or TRBV6-3, the J call TRBJ2-7; D tentatively reads TRBD1 or TRBD2 (5 bases each). Germline CDR1 reads MNHEY; CDR2 reads SVGEGT. CDR3 size: 14 residues. V dropped 2 bases and J dropped 1 base, with 9 bases sitting between them. DNA of the CDR3: TGTGCCAGCAGTTACGGGGGAAAGTCCTACGAGCAGTACTTC. Amino acids: CASSYGGKSYEQYF.

The rearrangement links TRBV29-1 to TRBJ2-1; 9 positions agree with TRBD2. The trim removed 6 bases at V and 7 bases at J, leaving 7 bases unmatched. The CDR3 has 13 amino acids. CDR1 and CDR2 (germline): SQVTM, ANQGSEA. CDR3 nucleotides: TGCAGCGTCATGCGGGGGGGACAGAATGAGCAGTTCTTC. Translation gives CSVMRGGQNEQFF.

This clonotype was picked up many times. The chain has TRBV19 and TRBJ2-7; D ambiguous. Germline V lookup: CDR1 LNHDA, CDR2 SQIVND (reference sequence). The CDR3 runs to 13 residues. V gave up 5 bases and J gave up 2 bases, with 10 bases separating them. This CDR3 reads CASSAIIAYEQYF. CDR3 nucleotides: TGTGCCAGTAGTGCTATTATCGCCTACGAGCAGTACTTC.

The V gene is TRBV28, the J gene TRBJ1-5; the match to TRBD1 covers 9 bases. The CDR3 is 14 amino acids. With V trimmed by 3 bases and J by 6 bases, 3 bases remained unmatched. Germline CDR1 MDHEN, CDR2 SYDVKM. The CDR3 region has the DNA TGTGCCAGCAGTTTCACAGGGGGCGTTCAGCCCCAGCATTTT. Translated, it gives CASSFTGGVQPQHF. Based on the CDR3 plus reference TRBV28 and TRBJ1-5, the full variable domain is DVKVTQSSRYLVKRTGEKVFLECVQDMDHENMFWYRQDPGLGLRLIYFSYDVKMKEKGDIPEGYSVSREKKERFSLILESASTNQTSMYLCASSFTGGVQPQHFGDGTRLSIL.

This chain joins TRBV28 and TRBJ2-1; D not certain. The ends were cut back, 7 bases at V and 6 bases at J, with 10 bases in the middle. CDR1 and CDR2 from the germline V gene are MDHEN and SYDVKM. The length of the CDR3 is 12 residues. CDR3 residues: CASTLGANEQFF. CDR3 DNA: TGTGCCAGCACCTTAGGCGCCAATGAGCAGTTCTTC.

This clonotype appeared a few times. This chain links TRBV6-4 with TRBJ2-3; TRBD2 matches at 8 bases. CDR1 is MRHNA, CDR2 SNTAGT, per germline. The V and J ends lost 5 bases and 6 bases, in that order; junction bases with no gene match: 10. CDR3 length: 15 residues. CDR3 nucleotide sequence: TGTGCCAGCAGTACCGGGGGGGCCGAAGGGGATACGCAGTATTTT. It translates to CASSTGGAEGDTQYF.

CDR3 protein: CASSTHEGSTDTQYF. The CDR3 nucleotides are TGTGCCAGCAGCACACACGAGGGTTCCACAGATACGCAGTATTTT. The V gene is TRBV6-1, the J gene TRBJ2-3, with a tentative D call TRBD2 (5 bases). The CDR3 contains 15 residues. V was pared by 6 bases and J by 2 bases, with 15 bases between. Germline assignment: CDR1 MNHNS and CDR2 SASEGT.

This clonotype was seen many times. V usage is TRBV15 and J usage is TRBJ2-5, with D uncertain. CDR1 is LNHNV, CDR2 YYDKDF, per germline (reference sequence). This CDR3 region has 13 residues. Trimming stripped 0 bases from V and 4 bases from J, with 6 bases between. CDR3 coding DNA: TGTGCCACCAGCAGAGATCTTGTAGAGACCCAGTACTTC. It codes for CATSRDLVETQYF.

This clonotype was detected only a few times. The rearrangement links TRBV24-1 to TRBJ2-2; maybe TRBD2 (6 bases). The germline CDR1 and CDR2 sequences are KGHDR and SFDVKD. This CDR3 comprises 16 residues. Between the trimmed V and J ends, which lost 1 base and 0 bases, there was a span of 8 bases. This chain's CDR3 is CATSDLGLSNTGELFF. The CDR3 DNA is TGTGCCACCAGTGATTTAGGACTATCGAACACCGGGGAGCTGTTTTTT.

This clonotype was seen a handful of times. V gene TRBV6-1 combines with J gene TRBJ1-3; D call uncertain. This CDR3 has 13 residues. The germline V gene has CDR1 MNHNS and CDR2 SASEGT. Trimming removed 2 bases at V and 7 bases at J, with 9 bases between. The CDR3 coding sequence is TGTGCCAGCAGTGAATGGATCGGGAACACCATATATTTT. Protein sequence: CASSEWIGNTIYF.